These T cell receptor beta chains were read from a single sample in a study of cytomegalovirus exposure and HLA in healthy donors. Here immunoSEQ multiplex PCR was the method, and the copy in TCRdb shows in-frame clones only, minus some. Of some 160,000 clones in the sample, 80% to 90% were seen once. Sequences were obtained from PBMCs. The receptors come from a woman in her thirties or forties in good health and CMV-seropositive. The CDR3 runs from the conserved cysteine through the conserved F or W. The order of the fields is D gene, V gene, CDR3 length, clone size, J gene, CDR3 DNA, CDR3 protein. The D gene is left open where the match is weak. Clone size is given for some rows only: seen once, a few or many times, or a class if the clone is expanded.

D gene: .; V gene: TRBV7-2; CDR3 length: 16; clone size: .; J gene: TRBJ2-1; CDR3 DNA: TGTGCCAGCAGCCCATTGAGGGGGGGGGCTAACAATGAGCAGTTCTTC; CDR3 protein: CASSPLRGGANNEQFF
D gene: .; V gene: TRBV10-3; CDR3 length: 13; clone size: few; J gene: TRBJ1-5; CDR3 DNA: TGTGCCATCAGTGATAGTACGGGTCAGCCCCAGCATTTT; CDR3 protein: CAISDSTGQPQHF
D gene: .; V gene: TRBV28; CDR3 length: 13; clone size: .; J gene: TRBJ2-7; CDR3 DNA: TGTGCCAGCAGTCTCCAGGGTTCCTACGAGCAGTACTTC; CDR3 protein: CASSLQGSYEQYF
D gene: .; V gene: TRBV6-5; CDR3 length: 13; clone size: .; J gene: TRBJ2-7; CDR3 DNA: TGTGCCAGCAGTTACCTCTACTCCTACGAGCAGTACTTC; CDR3 protein: CASSYLYSYEQYF
D gene: .; V gene: TRBV7-3; CDR3 length: 14; clone size: .; J gene: TRBJ1-1; CDR3 DNA: TGTGCCAGCAGCTTAAGGGCGGGGGGAACTGAAGCTTTCTTT; CDR3 protein: CASSLRAGGTEAFF
D gene: .; V gene: TRBV11-2; CDR3 length: 15; clone size: .; J gene: TRBJ2-3; CDR3 DNA: TGTGCCAGCAGCTCAGGCCGGACACGCACAGATACGCAGTATTTT; CDR3 protein: CASSSGRTRTDTQYF
D gene: .; V gene: TRBV6-6; CDR3 length: 12; clone size: few; J gene: TRBJ2-2; CDR3 DNA: TGTGCCAGCAGATCAGGGGCCGGGGAGCTGTTTTTT; CDR3 protein: CASRSGAGELFF
D gene: .; V gene: TRBV10-2; CDR3 length: 16; clone size: few; J gene: TRBJ2-7; CDR3 DNA: TGCGCCAGCAGTGAGTCTCCGGGACACCACTCCTACGAGCAGTACTTC; CDR3 protein: CASSESPGHHSYEQYF
D gene: .; V gene: TRBV14; CDR3 length: 12; clone size: .; J gene: TRBJ2-1; CDR3 DNA: TGTGCCAGCAGCCAAGATCTCCAGGGGATGTTCTTC; CDR3 protein: CASSQDLQGMFF
D gene: .; V gene: TRBV28; CDR3 length: 15; clone size: .; J gene: TRBJ1-1; CDR3 DNA: TGTGCCAGCAGCGTACCCGGGGGGCCGAACACTGAAGCTTTCTTT; CDR3 protein: CASSVPGGPNTEAFF
D gene: TRBD2; V gene: TRBV28; CDR3 length: 14; clone size: .; J gene: TRBJ2-1; CDR3 DNA: TGTGCCACCAGACGGACTAGCGGTATCGATGAGCAGTTCTTC; CDR3 protein: CATRRTSGIDEQFF
D gene: .; V gene: TRBV9; CDR3 length: 14; clone size: few; J gene: TRBJ2-5; CDR3 DNA: TGTGCCAGCAGCGTTAGTAGGGGCTGGGAGACCCAGTACTTC; CDR3 protein: CASSVSRGWETQYF
D gene: .; V gene: TRBV4-2; CDR3 length: 16; clone size: .; J gene: TRBJ2-7; CDR3 DNA: TGTGCCAGCAGCCAAGGGGCCGGGGTAGGCTCCTACGAGCAGTACTTC; CDR3 protein: CASSQGAGVGSYEQYF
D gene: TRBD1; V gene: TRBV2; CDR3 length: 15; clone size: .; J gene: TRBJ1-4; CDR3 DNA: TGTGCCAGCAGCGGGGGTGTGGCAGGGGGTGAAAAACTGTTTTTT; CDR3 protein: CASSGGVAGGEKLFF
D gene: .; V gene: TRBV7-2; CDR3 length: 13; clone size: .; J gene: TRBJ1-5; CDR3 DNA: TGTGCCAGCAGCATAACAGGGCATCAGCCCCAGCATTTT; CDR3 protein: CASSITGHQPQHF
D gene: TRBD1; V gene: TRBV15; CDR3 length: 13; clone size: .; J gene: TRBJ1-5; CDR3 DNA: TGTGCCACCGGAGGGACAGGAGGAAGGCCCCAGCATTTT; CDR3 protein: CATGGTGGRPQHF
D gene: .; V gene: TRBV6-6; CDR3 length: 14; clone size: .; J gene: TRBJ2-3; CDR3 DNA: TGTGCCAGCAGCGGTATTGCGAGCACAGATACGCAGTATTTT; CDR3 protein: CASSGIASTDTQYF
D gene: TRBD2; V gene: TRBV14; CDR3 length: 15; clone size: .; J gene: TRBJ2-1; CDR3 DNA: TGTGCCAGCAGCCAAGTTGCGGGGGGACACAATGAGCAGTTCTTC; CDR3 protein: CASSQVAGGHNEQFF
D gene: .; V gene: TRBV5-1; CDR3 length: 13; clone size: .; J gene: TRBJ1-2; CDR3 DNA: TGCGCCAGCAGCATCAAGGGGGACTATGGCTACACCTTC; CDR3 protein: CASSIKGDYGYTF
D gene: TRBD2; V gene: TRBV19; CDR3 length: 15; clone size: .; J gene: TRBJ2-5; CDR3 DNA: TGTGCCAGTAGTATAGGACTAGCGGGGACAGAGACCCAGTACTTC; CDR3 protein: CASSIGLAGTETQYF
D gene: .; V gene: TRBV5-5; CDR3 length: 14; clone size: .; J gene: TRBJ1-1; CDR3 DNA: TGTGCCAGCAGCTGGGAGGGGGGGAAGACTGAAGCTTTCTTT; CDR3 protein: CASSWEGGKTEAFF
D gene: .; V gene: TRBV19; CDR3 length: 13; clone size: .; J gene: TRBJ1-1; CDR3 DNA: TGTGCCTCGTCGTGGGCAGTGAACACTGAAGCTTTCTTT; CDR3 protein: CASSWAVNTEAFF
D gene: .; V gene: TRBV7-2; CDR3 length: 13; clone size: .; J gene: TRBJ1-1; CDR3 DNA: TGTGCCAGCAGCTCCGAGGCACGGATTGAAGCTTTCTTT; CDR3 protein: CASSSEARIEAFF
D gene: TRBD2; V gene: TRBV11-2; CDR3 length: 16; clone size: .; J gene: TRBJ2-5; CDR3 DNA: TGTGCCAGCAGCTTAGCGGAGCGGGGGGGGCAAGAGACCCAGTACTTC; CDR3 protein: CASSLAERGGQETQYF
D gene: .; V gene: TRBV21-1; CDR3 length: 14; clone size: .; J gene: TRBJ2-3; CDR3 DNA: TGTGCCAGCAGCAAAAAGGGGACTTCAGATACGCAGTATTTT; CDR3 protein: CASSKKGTSDTQYF
D gene: TRBD2; V gene: TRBV7-8; CDR3 length: 15; clone size: .; J gene: TRBJ2-7; CDR3 DNA: TGTGCCAGCAGGGCCACGGGACTAGCGGGGGGCGAGCAGTACTTC; CDR3 protein: CASRATGLAGGEQYF
D gene: .; V gene: TRBV6-5; CDR3 length: 15; clone size: .; J gene: TRBJ1-3; CDR3 DNA: TGTGCCAGCAGTAATCTATTAACAGGGTCGAACACCATATATTTT; CDR3 protein: CASSNLLTGSNTIYF
D gene: .; V gene: TRBV25-1; CDR3 length: 13; clone size: .; J gene: TRBJ1-2; CDR3 DNA: TGTGCCAGCAGTCCGGGGGGTGGCTATGGCTACACCTTC; CDR3 protein: CASSPGGGYGYTF
D gene: .; V gene: TRBV19; CDR3 length: 13; clone size: .; J gene: TRBJ1-2; CDR3 DNA: TGTGCCAGTACCGAAACGGTAAACTATGGCTACACCTTC; CDR3 protein: CASTETVNYGYTF
D gene: .; V gene: TRBV5-1; CDR3 length: 12; clone size: .; J gene: TRBJ2-7; CDR3 DNA: TGCGCCAGCAGCTTGGGCGCCTACGAGCAGTACTTC; CDR3 protein: CASSLGAYEQYF
D gene: .; V gene: TRBV4-3; CDR3 length: 15; clone size: few; J gene: TRBJ1-1; CDR3 DNA: TGCGCCAGCAGCCAAGAACTAACAGGGAATGCTGAAGCTTTCTTT; CDR3 protein: CASSQELTGNAEAFF
D gene: .; V gene: TRBV19; CDR3 length: 15; clone size: .; J gene: TRBJ1-5; CDR3 DNA: TGTGCCAGTACCCCCTACAGTTTAAGCAATCAGCCCCAGCATTTT; CDR3 protein: CASTPYSLSNQPQHF
D gene: .; V gene: TRBV6-1; CDR3 length: 15; clone size: once; J gene: TRBJ1-2; CDR3 DNA: TGTGCCAGCAGTGAATGGGCGCCCCCTTCCTATGGCTACACCTTC; CDR3 protein: CASSEWAPPSYGYTF
D gene: .; V gene: TRBV4-2; CDR3 length: 13; clone size: .; J gene: TRBJ1-4; CDR3 DNA: TGTGCCAGCAGCCAAGAACGGAATGAAAAACTGTTTTTT; CDR3 protein: CASSQERNEKLFF
D gene: .; V gene: TRBV28; CDR3 length: 13; clone size: few; J gene: TRBJ2-7; CDR3 DNA: TGTGCCAGCAGGTCGGGTACCGCGTTGGAGCAGTACTTC; CDR3 protein: CASRSGTALEQYF
D gene: TRBD1; V gene: TRBV23-1; CDR3 length: 17; clone size: .; J gene: TRBJ2-5; CDR3 DNA: TGCGCCAGCAGTCAATCGGGACAGAGGGTTTTGCGAGAGACCCAGTACTTC; CDR3 protein: CASSQSGQRVLRETQYF
D gene: .; V gene: TRBV2; CDR3 length: 15; clone size: .; J gene: TRBJ2-7; CDR3 DNA: TGTGCCAGCACCTTTGGCCAGGGCGGAGTTTACGAGCAGTACTTC; CDR3 protein: CASTFGQGGVYEQYF
D gene: .; V gene: TRBV6-6; CDR3 length: 12; clone size: .; J gene: TRBJ2-7; CDR3 DNA: TGTGCCAGCAGGCCGACAGCCTACGAGCAGTACTTC; CDR3 protein: CASRPTAYEQYF
D gene: .; V gene: TRBV6-5; CDR3 length: 13; clone size: .; J gene: TRBJ1-5; CDR3 DNA: TGTGCCAGCAGCCCAACACCTCATCAGCCCCAGCATTTT; CDR3 protein: CASSPTPHQPQHF
D gene: TRBD1; V gene: TRBV29-1; CDR3 length: 13; clone size: few; J gene: TRBJ1-1; CDR3 DNA: TGCAGCGGACAGGGGCAACCGAACACTGAAGCTTTCTTT; CDR3 protein: CSGQGQPNTEAFF
D gene: .; V gene: TRBV6-5; CDR3 length: 14; clone size: .; J gene: TRBJ1-2; CDR3 DNA: TGTGCCAGCAGTTACGGGGGGGAGGACTATGGCTACACCTTC; CDR3 protein: CASSYGGEDYGYTF
D gene: .; V gene: TRBV9; CDR3 length: 17; clone size: .; J gene: TRBJ2-1; CDR3 DNA: TGTGCCAGCAGCGTCGGTCTACGAGGTCTCTCCTACAATGAGCAGTTCTTC; CDR3 protein: CASSVGLRGLSYNEQFF
D gene: .; V gene: TRBV5-4; CDR3 length: 18; clone size: few; J gene: TRBJ2-5; CDR3 DNA: TGTGCCAGCAGCTTGGAAAGCCCAGGGAAGAAAAATGAGGAGACCCAGTACTTC; CDR3 protein: CASSLESPGKKNEETQYF
D gene: .; V gene: TRBV7-2; CDR3 length: 14; clone size: .; J gene: TRBJ1-1; CDR3 DNA: TGTGCCAGCAGCTTAGGCTGGACAGCGAGGGGAGCTTTCTTT; CDR3 protein: CASSLGWTARGAFF
D gene: TRBD2; V gene: TRBV28; CDR3 length: 16; clone size: .; J gene: TRBJ2-3; CDR3 DNA: TGTGCCAGCAGTTTATATTCTAGCGGGGTCACAGATACGCAGTATTTT; CDR3 protein: CASSLYSSGVTDTQYF
D gene: TRBD1; V gene: TRBV9; CDR3 length: 16; clone size: few; J gene: TRBJ1-3; CDR3 DNA: TGTGCCAGCAGTGAAACCCTCAGGGGGTTAAGAAACACCATATATTTT; CDR3 protein: CASSETLRGLRNTIYF
D gene: TRBD1; V gene: TRBV2; CDR3 length: 12; clone size: .; J gene: TRBJ1-2; CDR3 DNA: TGTGCCAGCAGCCTCGGGACAGCTGGCTACACCTTC; CDR3 protein: CASSLGTAGYTF
D gene: TRBD2; V gene: TRBV4-2; CDR3 length: 14; clone size: once; J gene: TRBJ2-7; CDR3 DNA: TGTGCCAGCAGCCAAAGCGGGGGGGCCTACGAGCAGTACTTC; CDR3 protein: CASSQSGGAYEQYF
D gene: .; V gene: TRBV2; CDR3 length: 14; clone size: .; J gene: TRBJ2-3; CDR3 DNA: TGTGCCAGCGGTGAGGGAGTCCCCACAGATACGCAGTATTTT; CDR3 protein: CASGEGVPTDTQYF